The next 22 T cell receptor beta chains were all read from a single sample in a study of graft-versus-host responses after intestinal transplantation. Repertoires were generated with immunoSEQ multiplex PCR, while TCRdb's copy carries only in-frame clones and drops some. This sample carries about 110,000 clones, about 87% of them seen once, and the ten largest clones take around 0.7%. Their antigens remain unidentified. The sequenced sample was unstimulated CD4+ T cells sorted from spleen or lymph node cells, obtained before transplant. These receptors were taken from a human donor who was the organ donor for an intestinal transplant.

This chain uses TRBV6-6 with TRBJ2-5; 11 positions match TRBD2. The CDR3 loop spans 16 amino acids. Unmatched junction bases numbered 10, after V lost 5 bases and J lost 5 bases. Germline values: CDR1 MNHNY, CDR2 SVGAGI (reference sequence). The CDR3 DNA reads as TGTGCCAGCAGTCCCGTTAGCGGGGGGGCCATTGAGACCCAGTACTTC. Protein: CASSPVSGGAIETQYF.

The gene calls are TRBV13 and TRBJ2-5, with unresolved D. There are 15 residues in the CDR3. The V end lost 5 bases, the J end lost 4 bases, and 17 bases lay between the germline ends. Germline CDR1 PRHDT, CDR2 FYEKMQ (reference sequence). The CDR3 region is CASSGKGGELETQYF. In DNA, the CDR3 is TGTGCCAGCAGCGGAAAGGGCGGAGAACTAGAGACCCAGTACTTC.

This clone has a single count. As DNA, the CDR3 is TGTGCCAGCAGTGGGACTAGGTTGACAGATACGCAGTATTTT. Translated, it gives CASSGTRLTDTQYF. This rearrangement joins TRBV5-4 to TRBJ2-3; 8 bases agree with TRBD2. The V and J ends lost 5 bases and 3 bases, in that order; junction bases with no gene match: 5. Germline V gene sequence: CDR1 SGHNT, CDR2 YYREEE (reference sequence). This CDR3 has 14 residues.

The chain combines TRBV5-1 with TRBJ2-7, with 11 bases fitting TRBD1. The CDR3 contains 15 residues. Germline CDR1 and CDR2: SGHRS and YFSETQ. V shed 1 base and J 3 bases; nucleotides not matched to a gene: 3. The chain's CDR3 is CASSLTGQGVYEQYF. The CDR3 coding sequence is TGCGCCAGCAGCTTGACGGGACAGGGGGTCTACGAGCAGTACTTC.

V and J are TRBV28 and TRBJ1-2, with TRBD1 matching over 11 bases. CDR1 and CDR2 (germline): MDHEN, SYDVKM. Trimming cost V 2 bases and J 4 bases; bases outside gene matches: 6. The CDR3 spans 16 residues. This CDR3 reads CASSLMGTGGGYGYTF. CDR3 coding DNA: TGTGCCAGCAGTTTAATGGGGACAGGGGGTGGCTATGGCTACACCTTC.

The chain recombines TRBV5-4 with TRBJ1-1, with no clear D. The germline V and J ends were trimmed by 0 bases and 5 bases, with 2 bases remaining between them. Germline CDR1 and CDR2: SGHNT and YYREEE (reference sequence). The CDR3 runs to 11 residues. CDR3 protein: CASSLETEAFF. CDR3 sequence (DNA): TGTGCCAGCAGCTTGGAGACTGAAGCTTTCTTT.

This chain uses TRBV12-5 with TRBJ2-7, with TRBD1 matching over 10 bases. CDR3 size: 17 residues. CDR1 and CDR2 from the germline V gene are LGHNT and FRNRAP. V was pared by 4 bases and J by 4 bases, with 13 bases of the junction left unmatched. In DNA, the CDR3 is TGTGCTAGTGGTTCCCTCGGACAGGGGGGGTCTCCGTACGAGCAGTACTTC. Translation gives CASGSLGQGGSPYEQYF.

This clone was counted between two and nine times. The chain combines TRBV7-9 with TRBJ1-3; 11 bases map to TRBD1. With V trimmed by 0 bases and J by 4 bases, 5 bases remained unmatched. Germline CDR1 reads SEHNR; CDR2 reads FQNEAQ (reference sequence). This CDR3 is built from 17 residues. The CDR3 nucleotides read TGTGCCAGCAGCTTAGCCCCGGGACAGGGGGACGGAAACACCATATATTTT. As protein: CASSLAPGQGDGNTIYF.

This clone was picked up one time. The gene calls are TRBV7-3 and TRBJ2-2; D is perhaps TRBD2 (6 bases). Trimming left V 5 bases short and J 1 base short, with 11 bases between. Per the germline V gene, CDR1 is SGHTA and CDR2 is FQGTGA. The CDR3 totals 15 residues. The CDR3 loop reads CASSRDLGNTGELFF. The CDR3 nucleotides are TGTGCCAGCAGCCGGGACTTAGGGAACACCGGGGAGCTGTTTTTT.

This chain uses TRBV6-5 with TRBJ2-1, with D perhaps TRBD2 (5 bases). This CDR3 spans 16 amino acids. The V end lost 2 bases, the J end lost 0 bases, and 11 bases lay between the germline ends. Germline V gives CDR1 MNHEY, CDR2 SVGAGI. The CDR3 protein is CASSYERSSSYNEQFF. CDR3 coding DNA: TGTGCCAGCAGTTACGAGCGGTCGAGCTCCTACAATGAGCAGTTCTTC.

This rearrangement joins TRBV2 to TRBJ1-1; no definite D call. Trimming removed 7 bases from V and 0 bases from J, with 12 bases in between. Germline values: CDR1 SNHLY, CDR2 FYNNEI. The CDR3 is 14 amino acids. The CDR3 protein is CASTYSYMNTEAFF. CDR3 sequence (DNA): TGTGCCAGCACCTACAGTTACATGAACACTGAAGCTTTCTTT. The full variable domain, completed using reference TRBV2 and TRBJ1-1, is EPEVTQTPSHQVTQMGQEVILRCVPISNHLYFYWYRQILGQKVEFLVSFYNNEISEKSEIFDDQFSVERPDGSNFTLKIRSTKLEDSAMYFCASTYSYMNTEAFFGQGTRLTVV.

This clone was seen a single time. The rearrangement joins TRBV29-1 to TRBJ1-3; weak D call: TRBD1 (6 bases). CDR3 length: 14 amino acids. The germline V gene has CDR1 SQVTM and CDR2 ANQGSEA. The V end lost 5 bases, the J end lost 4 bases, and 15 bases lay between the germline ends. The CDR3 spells CSVLNREKGNTIYF. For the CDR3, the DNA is TGCAGCGTTTTAAACAGGGAAAAAGGAAACACCATATATTTT. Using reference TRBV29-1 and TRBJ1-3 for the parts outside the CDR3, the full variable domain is SAVISQKPSRDICQRGTSLTIQCQVDSQVTMMFWYRQQPGQSLTLIATANQGSEATYESGFVIDKFPISRPNLTFSTLTVSNMSPEDSSIYLCSVLNREKGNTIYFGEGSWLTVV.

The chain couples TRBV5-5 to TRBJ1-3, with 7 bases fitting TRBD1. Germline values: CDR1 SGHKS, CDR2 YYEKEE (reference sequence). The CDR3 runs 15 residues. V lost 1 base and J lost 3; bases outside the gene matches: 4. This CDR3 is CASSLTGAGGNTIYF. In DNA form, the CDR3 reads TGTGCCAGCAGCTTGACAGGGGCGGGTGGAAACACCATATATTTT.

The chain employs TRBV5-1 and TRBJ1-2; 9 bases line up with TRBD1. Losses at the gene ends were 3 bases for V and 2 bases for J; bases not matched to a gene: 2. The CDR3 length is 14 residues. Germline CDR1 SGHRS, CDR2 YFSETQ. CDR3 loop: CASSYDRGNYGYTF. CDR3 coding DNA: TGCGCCAGCAGCTATGACAGGGGGAACTATGGCTACACCTTC. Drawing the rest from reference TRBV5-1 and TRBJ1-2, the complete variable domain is KAGVTQTPRYLIKTRGQQVTLSCSPISGHRSVSWYQQTPGQGLQFLFEYFSETQRNKGNFPGRFSGRQFSNSRSEMNVSTLELGDSALYLCASSYDRGNYGYTFGSGTRLTVV.

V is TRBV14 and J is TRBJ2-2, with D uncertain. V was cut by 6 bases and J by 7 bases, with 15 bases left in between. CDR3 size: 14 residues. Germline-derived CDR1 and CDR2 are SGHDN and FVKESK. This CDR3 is CASRPQRYGGELFF. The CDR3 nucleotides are TGTGCCAGCAGGCCCCAGAGGTACGGCGGGGAGCTGTTTTTT.

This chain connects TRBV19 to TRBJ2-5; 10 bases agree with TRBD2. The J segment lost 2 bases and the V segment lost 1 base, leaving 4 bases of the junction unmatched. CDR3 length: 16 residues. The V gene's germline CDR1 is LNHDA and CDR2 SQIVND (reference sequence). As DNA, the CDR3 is TGTGCCAGTAGTATAGCAAGGACTAGCGGTCAAGAGACCCAGTACTTC. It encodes CASSIARTSGQETQYF.

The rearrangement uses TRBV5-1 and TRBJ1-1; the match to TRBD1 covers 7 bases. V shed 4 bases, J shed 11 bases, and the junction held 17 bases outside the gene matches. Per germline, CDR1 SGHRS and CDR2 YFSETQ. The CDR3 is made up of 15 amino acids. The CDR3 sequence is CASSLETGDVFRAFF. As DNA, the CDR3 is TGCGCCAGCAGCCTCGAAACAGGGGACGTTTTCCGGGCTTTCTTT.

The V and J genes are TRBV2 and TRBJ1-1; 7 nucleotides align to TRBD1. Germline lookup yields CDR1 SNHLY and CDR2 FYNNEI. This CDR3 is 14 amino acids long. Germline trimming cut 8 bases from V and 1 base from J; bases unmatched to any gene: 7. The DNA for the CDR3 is TGTGCCAGCTACCGGGGACAGTGGAACACTGAAGCTTTCTTT. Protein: CASYRGQWNTEAFF.

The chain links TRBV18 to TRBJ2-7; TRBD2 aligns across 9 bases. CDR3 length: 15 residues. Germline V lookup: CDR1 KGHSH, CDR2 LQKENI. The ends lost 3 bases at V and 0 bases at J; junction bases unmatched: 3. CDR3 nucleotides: TGTGCCAGCTCACCGCGGGGGGGAACCTCCTACGAGCAGTACTTC. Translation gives CASSPRGGTSYEQYF.

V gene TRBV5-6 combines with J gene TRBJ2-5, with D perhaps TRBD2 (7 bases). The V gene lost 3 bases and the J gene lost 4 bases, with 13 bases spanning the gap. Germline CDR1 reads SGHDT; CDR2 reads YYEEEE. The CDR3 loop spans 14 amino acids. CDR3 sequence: CASSWMGGLETQYF. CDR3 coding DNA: TGTGCCAGCAGCTGGATGGGGGGGCTAGAGACCCAGTACTTC. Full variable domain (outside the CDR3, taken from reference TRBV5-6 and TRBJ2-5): DAGVTQSPTHLIKTRGQQVTLRCSPKSGHDTVSWYQQALGQGPQFIFQYYEEEERQRGNFPDRFSGHQFPNYSSELNVNALLLGDSALYLCASSWMGGLETQYFGPGTRLLVL.

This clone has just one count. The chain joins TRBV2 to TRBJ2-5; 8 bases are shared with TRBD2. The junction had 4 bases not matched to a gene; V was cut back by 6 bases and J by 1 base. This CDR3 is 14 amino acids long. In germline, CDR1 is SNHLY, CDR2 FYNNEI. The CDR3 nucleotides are TGTGCCAGCAGCCCGACTAGCGTCCAAGAGACCCAGTACTTC. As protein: CASSPTSVQETQYF.

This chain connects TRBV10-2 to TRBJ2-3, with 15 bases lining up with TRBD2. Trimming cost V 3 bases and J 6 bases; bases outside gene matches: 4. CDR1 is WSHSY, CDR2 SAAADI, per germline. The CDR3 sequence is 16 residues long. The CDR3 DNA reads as TGCGCCAGCAGTGAATACGGGACTAGCGGGAGGGATACGCAGTATTTT. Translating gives CASSEYGTSGRDTQYF.